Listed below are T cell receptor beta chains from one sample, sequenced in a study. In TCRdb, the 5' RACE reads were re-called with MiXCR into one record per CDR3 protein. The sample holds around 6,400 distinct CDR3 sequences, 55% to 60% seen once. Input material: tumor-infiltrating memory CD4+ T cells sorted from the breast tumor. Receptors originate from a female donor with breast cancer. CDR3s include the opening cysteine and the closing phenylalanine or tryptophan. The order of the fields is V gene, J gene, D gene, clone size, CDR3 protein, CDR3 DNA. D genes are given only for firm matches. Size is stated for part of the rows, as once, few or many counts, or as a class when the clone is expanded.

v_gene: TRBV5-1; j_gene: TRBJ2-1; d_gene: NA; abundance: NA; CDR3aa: CASSLEWGAEQFF; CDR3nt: TGCGCCAGCAGCTTGGAGTGGGGGGCTGAGCAGTTCTTC
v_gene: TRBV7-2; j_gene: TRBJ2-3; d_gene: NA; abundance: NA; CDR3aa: CAGRTAKWIERAPDTQYF; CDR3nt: TGTGCCGGCAGGACCGCCAAGTGGATTGAGAGGGCCCCAGATACGCAGTATTTT
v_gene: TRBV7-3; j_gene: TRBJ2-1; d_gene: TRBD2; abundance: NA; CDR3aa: CASSLRASGESNERFF; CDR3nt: TGTGCCAGCAGCTTAAGGGCTAGCGGGGAAAGCAATGAGCGGTTCTTC
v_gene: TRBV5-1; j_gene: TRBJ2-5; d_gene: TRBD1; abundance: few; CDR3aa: CASSRGQGRTQYF; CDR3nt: TGCGCCAGCAGTAGGGGACAGGGTCGTACCCAGTACTTC
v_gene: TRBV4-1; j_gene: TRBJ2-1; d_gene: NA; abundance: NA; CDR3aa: CASSVDRESYNEQFF; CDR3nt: TGCGCCAGCAGCGTGGACAGAGAGTCCTACAATGAGCAGTTCTTC
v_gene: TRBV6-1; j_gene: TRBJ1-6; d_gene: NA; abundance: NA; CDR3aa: CASSFLGADNSPLHF; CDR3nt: TGTGCCAGCAGTTTCCTCGGGGCGGATAATTCACCCCTCCACTTT
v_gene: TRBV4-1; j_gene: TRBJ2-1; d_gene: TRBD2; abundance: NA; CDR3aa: CASSQDLGLDGYNEQFF; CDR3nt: TGCGCCAGCAGCCAAGATTTGGGACTAGACGGTTACAATGAGCAGTTCTTC
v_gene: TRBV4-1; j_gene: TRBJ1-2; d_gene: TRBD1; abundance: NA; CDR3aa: CASSQDRLRAGGAEGYTF; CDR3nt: TGCGCCAGCAGCCAAGATAGACTGCGGGCAGGGGGCGCGGAGGGCTACACCTTC
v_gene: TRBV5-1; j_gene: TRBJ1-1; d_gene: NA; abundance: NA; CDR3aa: CANPPTGRRRLNTEAFF; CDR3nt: TGCGCCAACCCACCAACAGGGAGGAGGAGGTTGAACACTGAAGCTTTCTTT
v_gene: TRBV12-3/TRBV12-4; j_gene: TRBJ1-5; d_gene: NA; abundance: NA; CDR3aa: CASSYSNQPQHF; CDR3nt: TGTGCCAGCAGTTATAGCAATCAGCCCCAGCATTTT
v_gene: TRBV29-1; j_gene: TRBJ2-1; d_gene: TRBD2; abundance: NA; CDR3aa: CSAGLAGGPGQFF; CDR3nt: TGCAGCGCTGGACTAGCGGGAGGGCCGGGGCAGTTCTTC
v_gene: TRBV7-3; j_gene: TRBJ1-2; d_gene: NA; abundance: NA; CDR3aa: CASSLFAGADGYTF; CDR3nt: TGTGCCAGCAGCTTATTTGCGGGAGCGGATGGCTACACCTTC
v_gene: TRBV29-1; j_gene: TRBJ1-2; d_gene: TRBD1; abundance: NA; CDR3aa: CSAGTGAGYGYTF; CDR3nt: TGCAGCGCCGGGACAGGGGCCGGCTATGGCTACACCTTC
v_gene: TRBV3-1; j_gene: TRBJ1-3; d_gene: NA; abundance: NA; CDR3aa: CASSQNLGNTIYF; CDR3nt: TGTGCCAGCAGCCAAAACCTCGGAAACACCATATATTTT
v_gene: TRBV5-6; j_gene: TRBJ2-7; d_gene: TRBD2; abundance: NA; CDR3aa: CASSPGVAGVRSYEQYF; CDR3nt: TGTGCCAGCAGCCCCGGGGTAGCGGGAGTTAGGTCCTACGAGCAGTACTTC
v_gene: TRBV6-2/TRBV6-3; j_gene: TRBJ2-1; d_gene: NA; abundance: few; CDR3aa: CASSLHRSRPYNEQFF; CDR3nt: TGTGCCAGCAGTTTACACCGGAGTCGCCCCTACAATGAGCAGTTCTTC